Listed below are T cell receptor beta chains from one sample, sequenced in a study of blood T cells in healthy people across ages. TCRdb fed the 5' RACE reads into MiXCR, producing one record per CDR3 protein. The sample carries hundreds of thousands of distinct CDR3 sequences, roughly three fifths recorded once. Sequencing input: blood. The receptors derive from a man aged 40-50 years in good health. Each CDR3 is given with its conserved first and last residue. The order of the fields is CDR3 DNA, CDR3 protein, J gene, V gene, clone size, D gene. The D gene is left open where the match is weak. Clone size is not always given. Where it is, it says once, few, many or a class for expanded clones.

DNA: TGTGCCAGCAGTTTTCAGAGGGACGTAAACACCCAGTACTTC
CDR3: CASSFQRDVNTQYF
J: TRBJ2-5
V: TRBV28
size: .
D: .

DNA: TGTGCCAGCAGTTTACACCCCGAAATAGCGGGAAGTAATGAGCAGTTCTTC
CDR3: CASSLHPEIAGSNEQFF
J: TRBJ2-1
V: TRBV28
size: .
D: TRBD2

DNA: TGTGCCAGCAGCCCCTGGACAGGGTCGAGCTACACCTTC
CDR3: CASSPWTGSSYTF
J: TRBJ1-2
V: TRBV12-3/TRBV12-4
size: few
D: TRBD1

DNA: TGTGCCACCAGTGATTTTGGTACTGAAGCTTTCTTT
CDR3: CATSDFGTEAFF
J: TRBJ1-1
V: TRBV24-1
size: .
D: .

DNA: TGCGCCAGCACCGATAGCGGGAGCGTCAATGAGCAGTTCTTC
CDR3: CASTDSGSVNEQFF
J: TRBJ2-1
V: TRBV5-1
size: once
D: TRBD2

DNA: TGTGCCACCAGCACCGCGGGAGGACCGCATACGCAGTATTTT
CDR3: CATSTAGGPHTQYF
J: TRBJ2-3
V: TRBV15
size: .
D: TRBD2

DNA: TGCAGTGCTAGGTCCTCCAGGGCAGGCGAGCAGTACTTC
CDR3: CSARSSRAGEQYF
J: TRBJ2-7
V: TRBV20-1
size: .
D: .

DNA: TGTGCCAGCAGCTCTGGGACGGGGACGAAGAGAGCTTACGAGCAGTACTTC
CDR3: CASSSGTGTKRAYEQYF
J: TRBJ2-7
V: TRBV7-6
size: .
D: .

DNA: TGTGCCAGCAGGCTGTCGGGACTAGTCCTAGATACGCAGTATTTT
CDR3: CASRLSGLVLDTQYF
J: TRBJ2-3
V: TRBV7-9
size: .
D: TRBD2

DNA: TGTGCCAGCTCAATGGGACACGGGGAGACCCAGTACTTC
CDR3: CASSMGHGETQYF
J: TRBJ2-5
V: TRBV18
size: .
D: .

DNA: TGTGCCACCAGCAGAGACACGTCGGGACAGGGATATAGCACTGAAGCTTTCTTT
CDR3: CATSRDTSGQGYSTEAFF
J: TRBJ1-1
V: TRBV15
size: .
D: TRBD1

DNA: TGTGCCAGCAGCTTAGTCGCTAGCCCAGGCGGAGAGCAGTTCTTC
CDR3: CASSLVASPGGEQFF
J: TRBJ2-1
V: TRBV7-2
size: .
D: .

DNA: TGCGCCAGCAGCGACCCGGGACAGGGGAAAAGCGCGCGCGGCTACACCTTC
CDR3: CASSDPGQGKSARGYTF
J: TRBJ1-2
V: TRBV5-1
size: .
D: TRBD1

DNA: TGTGCCAGCGTAGAGGACGGGTTGGAGACCCAGTACTTC
CDR3: CASVEDGLETQYF
J: TRBJ2-5
V: TRBV28
size: .
D: .

DNA: TGTGCCAGCAGCGTGACTAGCTTCAATGAGCAGTTCTTC
CDR3: CASSVTSFNEQFF
J: TRBJ2-1
V: TRBV7-2
size: .
D: TRBD2

DNA: TGCAGTGCTAGAGATTTTGGACAGGGACATCAGCCCCAGCATTTT
CDR3: CSARDFGQGHQPQHF
J: TRBJ1-5
V: TRBV20-1
size: .
D: TRBD1

DNA: TGCAGCGTTGGGGGGGGACAGGCAGTCTATGGCTACACCTTC
CDR3: CSVGGGQAVYGYTF
J: TRBJ1-2
V: TRBV29-1
size: .
D: TRBD1

DNA: TGCGCCAGCAGCCAAGGCCCGGGACAGGGGCTTGAAGAACTGTTTTTT
CDR3: CASSQGPGQGLEELFF
J: TRBJ1-4
V: TRBV4-1
size: .
D: TRBD1

DNA: TGCAGTGCGGAGCACCAAGAGACCCAGTACTTC
CDR3: CSAEHQETQYF
J: TRBJ2-5
V: TRBV20-1
size: few
D: .

DNA: TGCAGTGCTCCTCGAACTCTAGCGGGGAACCTCCATGAGCAGTTCTTC
CDR3: CSAPRTLAGNLHEQFF
J: TRBJ2-1
V: TRBV20-1
size: .
D: TRBD2

DNA: TGTGCCAGCAGTGAAGGCAGGAGCACAGATACGCAGTATTTT
CDR3: CASSEGRSTDTQYF
J: TRBJ2-3
V: TRBV2
size: few
D: .

DNA: TGCAGCGTTGAAGATACCATTCGGGGTAGTGGCTACACCTTC
CDR3: CSVEDTIRGSGYTF
J: TRBJ1-2
V: TRBV29-1
size: .
D: .

DNA: TGTGCCAGCAGACCCCGGACCGGGACTACCTACACAGATACGCAGTATTTT
CDR3: CASRPRTGTTYTDTQYF
J: TRBJ2-3
V: TRBV6-6
size: few
D: TRBD2

DNA: TGCAGTGCTAGCGGGGGGGGAGAGGCTGTAGATACGCAGTATTTT
CDR3: CSASGGGEAVDTQYF
J: TRBJ2-3
V: TRBV20-1
size: .
D: TRBD2

DNA: TGCAGTGCTAGAAAAGCGGCAGTAAATGCCTTGGGCTACACCTTC
CDR3: CSARKAAVNALGYTF
J: TRBJ1-2
V: TRBV20-1
size: .
D: .

DNA: TGTGCCAGCAGCTTAAGTCGAGCCCGGGACCCACAGGGGGGTGAGCAGTTCTTC
CDR3: CASSLSRARDPQGGEQFF
J: TRBJ2-1
V: TRBV7-3
size: few
D: TRBD1

DNA: TGTGCCATCAGGAACCCCCTCGGGATCTCAACAGAGACCCAGTACTTC
CDR3: CAIRNPLGISTETQYF
J: TRBJ2-5
V: TRBV10-3
size: .
D: .